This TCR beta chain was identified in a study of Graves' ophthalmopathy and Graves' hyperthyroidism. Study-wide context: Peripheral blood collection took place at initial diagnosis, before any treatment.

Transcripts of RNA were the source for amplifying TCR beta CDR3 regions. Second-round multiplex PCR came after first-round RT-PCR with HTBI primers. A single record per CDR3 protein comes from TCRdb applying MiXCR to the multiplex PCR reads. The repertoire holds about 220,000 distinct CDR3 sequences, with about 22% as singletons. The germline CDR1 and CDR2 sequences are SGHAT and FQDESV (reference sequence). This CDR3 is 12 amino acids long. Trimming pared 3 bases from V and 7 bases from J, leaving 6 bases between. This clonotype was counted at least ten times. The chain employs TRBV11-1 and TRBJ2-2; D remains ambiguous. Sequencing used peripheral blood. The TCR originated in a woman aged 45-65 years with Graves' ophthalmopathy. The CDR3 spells CASSFLHGELFF. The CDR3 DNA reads TGTGCCAGCAGCTTTCTGCACGGGGAGCTGTTTTTT. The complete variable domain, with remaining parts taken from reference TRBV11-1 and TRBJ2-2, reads EAEVAQSPRYKITEKSQAVAFWCDPISGHATLYWYRQILGQGPELLVQFQDESVVDDSQLPKDRFSAERLKGVDSTLKIQPAELGDSAMYLCASSFLHGELFFGEGSRLTVL.